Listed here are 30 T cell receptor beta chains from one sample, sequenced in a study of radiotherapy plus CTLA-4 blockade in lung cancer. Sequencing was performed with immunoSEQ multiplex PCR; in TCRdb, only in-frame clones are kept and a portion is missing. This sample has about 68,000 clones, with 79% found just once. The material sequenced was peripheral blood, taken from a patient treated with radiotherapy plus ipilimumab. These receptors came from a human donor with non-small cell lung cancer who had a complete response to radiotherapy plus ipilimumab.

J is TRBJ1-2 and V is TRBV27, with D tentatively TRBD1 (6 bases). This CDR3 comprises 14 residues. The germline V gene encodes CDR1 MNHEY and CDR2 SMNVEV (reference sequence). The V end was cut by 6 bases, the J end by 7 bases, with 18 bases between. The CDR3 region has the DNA TGTGCCAGCAGGGGTGCTGGGGGGGCGACTGGCTACACCTTC. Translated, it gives CASRGAGGATGYTF.

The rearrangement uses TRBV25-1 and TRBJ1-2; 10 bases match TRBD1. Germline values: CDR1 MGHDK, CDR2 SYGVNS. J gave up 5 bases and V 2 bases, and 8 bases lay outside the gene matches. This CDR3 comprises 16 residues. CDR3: CASSEHRGQGLYGYTF. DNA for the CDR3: TGTGCCAGCAGTGAACATCGGGGACAGGGGCTGTATGGCTACACCTTC.

CDR3 region: CASSSLGFNQPQHF. For the CDR3, the DNA is TGTGCCAGCAGCTCTTTAGGTTTCAATCAGCCCCAGCATTTT. The chain uses TRBV7-2 and TRBJ1-5, with unresolved D. There are 14 residues in the CDR3. Trimming removed 4 bases from V and 3 bases from J, with 10 bases in between. The V gene's germline CDR1 is SGHTA and CDR2 FQGNSA.

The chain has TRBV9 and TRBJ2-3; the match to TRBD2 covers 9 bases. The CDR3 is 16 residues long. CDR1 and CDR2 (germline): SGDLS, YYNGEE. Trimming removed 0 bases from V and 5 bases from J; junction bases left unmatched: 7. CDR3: CASSVDVAGGGDTQYF. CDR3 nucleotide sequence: TGTGCCAGCAGCGTAGATGTGGCGGGAGGGGGAGATACGCAGTATTTT.

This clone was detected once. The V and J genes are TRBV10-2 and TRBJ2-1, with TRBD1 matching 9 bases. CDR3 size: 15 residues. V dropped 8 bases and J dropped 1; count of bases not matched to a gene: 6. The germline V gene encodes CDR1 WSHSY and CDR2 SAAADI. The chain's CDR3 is CASSQGAGSYNEQFF. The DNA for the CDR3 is TGCGCCAGCTCACAGGGGGCGGGATCCTACAATGAGCAGTTCTTC.

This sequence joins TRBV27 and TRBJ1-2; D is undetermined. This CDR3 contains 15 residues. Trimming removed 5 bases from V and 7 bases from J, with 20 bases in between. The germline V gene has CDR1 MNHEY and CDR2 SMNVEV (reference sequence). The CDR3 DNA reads TGTGCCAGCAGTAAACCGGGAACCCCCGAACGTGGCTACACCTTC. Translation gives CASSKPGTPERGYTF.

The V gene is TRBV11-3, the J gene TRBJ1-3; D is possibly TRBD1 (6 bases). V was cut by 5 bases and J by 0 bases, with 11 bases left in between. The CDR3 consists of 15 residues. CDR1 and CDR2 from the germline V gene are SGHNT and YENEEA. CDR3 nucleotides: TGTGCCAGCAGCCGTACAGGGAGCTCTGGAAACACCATATATTTT. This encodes CASSRTGSSGNTIYF.

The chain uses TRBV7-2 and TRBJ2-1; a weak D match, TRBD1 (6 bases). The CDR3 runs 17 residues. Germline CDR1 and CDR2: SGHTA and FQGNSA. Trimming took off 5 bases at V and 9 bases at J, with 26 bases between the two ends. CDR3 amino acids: CASSRLGASLISGEQFF. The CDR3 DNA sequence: TGTGCCAGCAGCCGACTGGGGGCCAGTCTAATATCCGGTGAGCAGTTCTTC.

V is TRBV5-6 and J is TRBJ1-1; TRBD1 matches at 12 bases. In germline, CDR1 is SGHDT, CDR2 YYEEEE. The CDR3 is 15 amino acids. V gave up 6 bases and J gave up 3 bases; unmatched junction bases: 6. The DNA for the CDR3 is TGTGCCAGCATCCCGGGACAGGGGGCGTACACTGAAGCTTTCTTT. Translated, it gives CASIPGQGAYTEAFF.

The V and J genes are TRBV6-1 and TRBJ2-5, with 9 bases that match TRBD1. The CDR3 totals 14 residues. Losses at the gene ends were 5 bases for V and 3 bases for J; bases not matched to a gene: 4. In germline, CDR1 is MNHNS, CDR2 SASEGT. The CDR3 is CASSPRTGEETQYF. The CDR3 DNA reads TGTGCCAGCAGTCCCCGGACAGGGGAAGAGACCCAGTACTTC.

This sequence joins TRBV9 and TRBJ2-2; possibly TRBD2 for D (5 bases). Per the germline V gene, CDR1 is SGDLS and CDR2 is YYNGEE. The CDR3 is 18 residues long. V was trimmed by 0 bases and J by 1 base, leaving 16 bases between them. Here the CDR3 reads CASSVGWASSKNTGELFF. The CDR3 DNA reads TGTGCCAGCAGCGTAGGTTGGGCTAGCTCCAAGAACACCGGGGAGCTGTTTTTT.

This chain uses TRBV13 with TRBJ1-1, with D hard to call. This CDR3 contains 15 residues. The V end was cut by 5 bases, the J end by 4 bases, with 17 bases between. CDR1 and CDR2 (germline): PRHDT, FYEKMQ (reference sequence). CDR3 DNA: TGTGCCAGCAGCCTACCTTTCGGGGAGGGCACTGAAGCTTTCTTT. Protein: CASSLPFGEGTEAFF.

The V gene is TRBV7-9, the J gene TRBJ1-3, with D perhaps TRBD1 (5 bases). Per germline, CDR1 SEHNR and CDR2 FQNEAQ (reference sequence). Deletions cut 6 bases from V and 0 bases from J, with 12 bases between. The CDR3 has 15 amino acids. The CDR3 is CASSQQESSGNTIYF. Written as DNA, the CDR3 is TGTGCCAGCAGTCAACAGGAGAGCTCTGGAAACACCATATATTTT.

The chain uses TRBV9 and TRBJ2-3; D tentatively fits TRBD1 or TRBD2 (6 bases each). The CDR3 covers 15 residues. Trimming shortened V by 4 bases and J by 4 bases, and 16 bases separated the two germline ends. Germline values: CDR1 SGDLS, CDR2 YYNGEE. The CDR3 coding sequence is TGTGCCAGCAGCTCCATGGAGGGGGGCGCAGATACGCAGTATTTT. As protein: CASSSMEGGADTQYF. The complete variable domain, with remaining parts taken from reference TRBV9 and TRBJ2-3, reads DSGVTQTPKHLITATGQRVTLRCSPRSGDLSVYWYQQSLDQGLQFLIQYYNGEERAKGNILERFSAQQFPDLHSELNLSSLELGDSALYFCASSSMEGGADTQYFGPGTRLTVL.

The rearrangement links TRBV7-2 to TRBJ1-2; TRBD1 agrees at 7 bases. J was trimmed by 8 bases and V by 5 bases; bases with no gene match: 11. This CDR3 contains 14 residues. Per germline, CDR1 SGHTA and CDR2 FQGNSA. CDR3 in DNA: TGTGCCAGCAGCCGGGACCCGACCAGGGGGGGCTACACCTTC. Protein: CASSRDPTRGGYTF.

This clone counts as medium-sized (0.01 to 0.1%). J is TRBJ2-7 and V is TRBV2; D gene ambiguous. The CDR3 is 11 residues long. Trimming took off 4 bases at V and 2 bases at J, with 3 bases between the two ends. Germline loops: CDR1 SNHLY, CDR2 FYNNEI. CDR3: CASSAPYEQYV. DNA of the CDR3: TGTGCCAGCAGTGCCCCCTACGAGCAGTACGTC.

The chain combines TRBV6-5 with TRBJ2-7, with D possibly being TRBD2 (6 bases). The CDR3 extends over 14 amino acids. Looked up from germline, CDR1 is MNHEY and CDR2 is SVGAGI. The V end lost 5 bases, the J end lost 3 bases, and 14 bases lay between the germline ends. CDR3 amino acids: CASSPFGGYYEQYF. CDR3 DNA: TGTGCCAGCAGTCCCTTCGGGGGTTACTACGAGCAGTACTTC.

The DNA of the CDR3 is TGTGCCAGCAGCTCGACAGGGGCGAACACCGGGGAGCTGTTTTTT. Its translation is CASSSTGANTGELFF. The chain carries TRBV7-9 and TRBJ2-2, with 8 bases matching TRBD1. Germline lookup yields CDR1 SEHNR and CDR2 FQNEAQ (reference sequence). This CDR3 contains 15 residues. The J segment lost 0 bases and the V segment lost 4 bases, leaving 1 base of the junction unmatched.

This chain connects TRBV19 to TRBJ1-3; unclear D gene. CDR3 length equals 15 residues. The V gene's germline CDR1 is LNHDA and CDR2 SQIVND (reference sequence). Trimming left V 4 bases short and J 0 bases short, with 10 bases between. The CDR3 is CASSRGDNSGNTIYF. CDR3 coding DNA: TGTGCCAGTAGTAGGGGTGACAACTCTGGAAACACCATATATTTT.

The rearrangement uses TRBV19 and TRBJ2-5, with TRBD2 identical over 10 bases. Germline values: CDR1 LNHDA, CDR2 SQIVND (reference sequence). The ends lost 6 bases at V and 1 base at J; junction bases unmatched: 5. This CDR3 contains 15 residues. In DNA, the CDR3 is TGTGCCAGTAGGGAGAGCGGGAGGGGCCAAGAGACCCAGTACTTC. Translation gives CASRESGRGQETQYF.

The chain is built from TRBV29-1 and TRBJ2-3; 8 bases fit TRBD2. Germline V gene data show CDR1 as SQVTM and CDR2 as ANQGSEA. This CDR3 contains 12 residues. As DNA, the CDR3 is TGCACCACGGGGGGGCAGACAGATACGCAGTATTTT. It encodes CTTGGQTDTQYF.

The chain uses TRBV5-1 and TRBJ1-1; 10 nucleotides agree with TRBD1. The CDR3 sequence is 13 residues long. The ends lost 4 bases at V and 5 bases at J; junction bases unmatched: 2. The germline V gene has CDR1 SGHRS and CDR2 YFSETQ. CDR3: CASSPGQGTEAFF. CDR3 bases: TGCGCCAGCAGCCCGGGACAGGGGACTGAAGCTTTCTTT.

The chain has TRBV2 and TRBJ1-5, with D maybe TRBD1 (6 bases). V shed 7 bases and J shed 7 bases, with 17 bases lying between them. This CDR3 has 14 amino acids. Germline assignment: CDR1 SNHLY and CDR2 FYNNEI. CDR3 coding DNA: TGTGCCAGCACAGGGGACCTTTGGAAACAGCCCCAGCATTTT. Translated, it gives CASTGDLWKQPQHF.

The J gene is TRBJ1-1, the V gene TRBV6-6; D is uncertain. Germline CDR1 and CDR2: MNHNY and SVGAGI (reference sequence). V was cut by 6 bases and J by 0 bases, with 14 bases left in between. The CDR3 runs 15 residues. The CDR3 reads CASSLSEVMNTEAFF. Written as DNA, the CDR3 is TGTGCCAGCAGCCTATCTGAAGTAATGAACACTGAAGCTTTCTTT.

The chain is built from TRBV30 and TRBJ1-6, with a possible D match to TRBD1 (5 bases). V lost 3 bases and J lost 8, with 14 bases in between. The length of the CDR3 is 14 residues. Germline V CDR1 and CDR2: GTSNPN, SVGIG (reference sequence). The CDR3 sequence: CAWSSRLGDSPLHF. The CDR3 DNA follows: TGTGCCTGGAGCAGTCGTTTAGGGGATTCACCCCTCCACTTT.

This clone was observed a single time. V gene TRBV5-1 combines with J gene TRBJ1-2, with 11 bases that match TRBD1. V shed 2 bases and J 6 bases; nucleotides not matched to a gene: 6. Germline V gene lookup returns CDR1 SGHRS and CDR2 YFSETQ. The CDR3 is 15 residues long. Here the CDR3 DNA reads TGCGCCAGCAGCTTTACCGGACAGGGGGCCCATGGCTACACCTTC. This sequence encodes CASSFTGQGAHGYTF.

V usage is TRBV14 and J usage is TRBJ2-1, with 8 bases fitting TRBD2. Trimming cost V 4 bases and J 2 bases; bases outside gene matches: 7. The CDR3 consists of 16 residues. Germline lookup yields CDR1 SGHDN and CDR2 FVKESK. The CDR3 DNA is TGTGCCAGCAGCCCGTTAGGTAGCGGGACCTACAATGAGCAGTTCTTC. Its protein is CASSPLGSGTYNEQFF. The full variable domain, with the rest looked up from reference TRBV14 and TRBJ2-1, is EAGVTQFPSHSVIEKGQTVTLRCDPISGHDNLYWYRRVMGKEIKFLLHFVKESKQDESGMPNNRFLAERTGGTYSTLKVQPAELEDSGVYFCASSPLGSGTYNEQFFGPGTRLTVL.

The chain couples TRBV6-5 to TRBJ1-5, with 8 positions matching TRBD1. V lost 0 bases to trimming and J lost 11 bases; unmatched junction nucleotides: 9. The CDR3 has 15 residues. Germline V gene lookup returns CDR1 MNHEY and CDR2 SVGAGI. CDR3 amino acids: CASSYSQGAVSAQHF. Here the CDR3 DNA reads TGTGCCAGCAGTTACTCTCAGGGGGCTGTTTCGGCCCAGCATTTT.

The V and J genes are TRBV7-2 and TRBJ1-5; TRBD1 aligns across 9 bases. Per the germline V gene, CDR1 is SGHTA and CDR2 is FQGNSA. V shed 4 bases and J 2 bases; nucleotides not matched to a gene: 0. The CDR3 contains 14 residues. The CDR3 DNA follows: TGTGCCAGCAGCTGGGACAGGGGCAATCAGCCCCAGCATTTT. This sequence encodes CASSWDRGNQPQHF.

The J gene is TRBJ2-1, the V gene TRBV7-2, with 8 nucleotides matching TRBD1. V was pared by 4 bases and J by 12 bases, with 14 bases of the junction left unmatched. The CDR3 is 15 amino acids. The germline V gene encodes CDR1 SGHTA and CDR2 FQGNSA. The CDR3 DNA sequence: TGTGCCAGCAGCTCTAATACAGGACAGGGAATAAGGCAGTTCTTC. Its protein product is CASSSNTGQGIRQFF. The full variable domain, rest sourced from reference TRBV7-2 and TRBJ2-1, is GAGVSQSPSNKVTEKGKDVELRCDPISGHTALYWYRQSLGQGLEFLIYFQGNSAPDKSGLPSDRFSAERTGGSVSTLTIQRTQQEDSAVYLCASSSNTGQGIRQFFGPGTRLTVL.